The source of this T cell receptor beta chain is a study of T cells expressing NK-cell markers. Overall study context: CD3+CD56+NKG2C+, CD3+CD56+NKG2C- and CD3+CD56-NKG2C+ T cells, once sorted, supplied the TCR beta repertoires. Of eight sequenced donors, seven were HCMV-seropositive and one HCMV-seronegative.

The CDR3 length is 14 residues. Germline V gene sequence: CDR1 SGHAT, CDR2 FQNNGV. Beta-chain TCR cDNA was generated via 5'RACE template switching with UMIs. TCRdb reprocessed the 5' RACE reads and stores each CDR3 protein as one record, lacking DNA. In total, the table holds hundreds of thousands of distinct CDR3 sequences. J is TRBJ1-1 and V is TRBV11-2. Sequenced material: blood T cells: a sorted CD56 or NKG2C T cell subset, CD4+ or CD8+ T cells, or bulk PBMC T cells (not recorded which). This clonotype originated in a man aged 18-69 years in good health. The CDR3 is CASSLNTLNTEAFF.